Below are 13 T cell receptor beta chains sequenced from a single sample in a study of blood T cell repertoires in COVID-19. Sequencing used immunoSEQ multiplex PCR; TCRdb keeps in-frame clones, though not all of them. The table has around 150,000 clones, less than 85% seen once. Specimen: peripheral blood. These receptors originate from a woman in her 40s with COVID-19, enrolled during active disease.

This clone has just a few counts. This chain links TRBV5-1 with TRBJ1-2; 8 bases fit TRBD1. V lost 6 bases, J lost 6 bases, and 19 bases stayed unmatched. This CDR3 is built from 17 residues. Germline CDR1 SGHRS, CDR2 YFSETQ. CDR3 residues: CASTNGAGTGFGDGYTF. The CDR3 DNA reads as TGCGCCAGCACAAATGGGGCCGGGACAGGCTTTGGTGATGGCTACACCTTC.

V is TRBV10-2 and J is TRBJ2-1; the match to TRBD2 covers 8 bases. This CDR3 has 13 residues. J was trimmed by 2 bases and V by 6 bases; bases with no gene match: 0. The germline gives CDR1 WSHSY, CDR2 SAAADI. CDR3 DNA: TGCGCCAGCAGACTAGCGGCCTACAATGAGCAGTTCTTC. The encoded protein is CASRLAAYNEQFF.

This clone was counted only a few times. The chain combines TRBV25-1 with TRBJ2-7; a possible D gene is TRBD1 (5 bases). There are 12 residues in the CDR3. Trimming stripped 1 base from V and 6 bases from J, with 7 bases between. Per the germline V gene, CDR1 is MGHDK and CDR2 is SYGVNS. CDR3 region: CASSESGIEQYV. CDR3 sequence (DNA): TGTGCCAGCAGTGAATCAGGGATCGAGCAGTACGTC.

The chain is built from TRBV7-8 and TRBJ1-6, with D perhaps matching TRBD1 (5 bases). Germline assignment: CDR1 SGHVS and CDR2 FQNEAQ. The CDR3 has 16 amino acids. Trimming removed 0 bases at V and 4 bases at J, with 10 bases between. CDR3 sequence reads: CASSLARGRYNSPLHF. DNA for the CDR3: TGTGCCAGCAGCTTAGCGCGGGGACGGTATAATTCACCCCTCCACTTT.

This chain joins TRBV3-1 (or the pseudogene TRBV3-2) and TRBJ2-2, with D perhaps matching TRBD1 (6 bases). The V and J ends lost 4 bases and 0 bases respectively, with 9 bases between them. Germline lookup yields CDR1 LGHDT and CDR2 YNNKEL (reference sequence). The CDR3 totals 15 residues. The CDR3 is CASSPRTANTGELFF. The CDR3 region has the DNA TGTGCCAGCAGCCCCCGGACAGCGAACACCGGGGAGCTGTTTTTT.

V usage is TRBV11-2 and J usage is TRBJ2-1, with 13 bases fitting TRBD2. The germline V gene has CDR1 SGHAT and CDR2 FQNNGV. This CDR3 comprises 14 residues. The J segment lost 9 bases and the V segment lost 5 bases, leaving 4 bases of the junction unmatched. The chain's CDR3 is CASSTGLAGVEQFF. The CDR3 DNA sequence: TGTGCCAGCAGCACCGGACTAGCGGGAGTTGAGCAGTTCTTC.

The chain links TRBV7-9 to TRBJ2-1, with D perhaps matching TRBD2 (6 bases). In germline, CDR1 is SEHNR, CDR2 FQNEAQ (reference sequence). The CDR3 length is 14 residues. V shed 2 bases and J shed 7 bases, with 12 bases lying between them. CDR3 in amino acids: CASSLNSGGNEQFF. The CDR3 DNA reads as TGTGCCAGCAGCTTAAATAGCGGAGGGAATGAGCAGTTCTTC. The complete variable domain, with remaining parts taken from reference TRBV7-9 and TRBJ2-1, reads DTGVSQNPRHKITKRGQNVTFRCDPISEHNRLYWYRQTLGQGPEFLTYFQNEAQLEKSRLLSDRFSAERPKGSFSTLEIQRTEQGDSAMYLCASSLNSGGNEQFFGPGTRLTVL.

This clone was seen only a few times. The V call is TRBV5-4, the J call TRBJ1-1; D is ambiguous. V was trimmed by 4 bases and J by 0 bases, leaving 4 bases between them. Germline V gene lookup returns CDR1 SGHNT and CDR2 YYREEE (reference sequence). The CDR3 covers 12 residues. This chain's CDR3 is CASSVVNTEAFF. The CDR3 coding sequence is TGTGCCAGCAGCGTAGTGAACACTGAAGCTTTCTTT.

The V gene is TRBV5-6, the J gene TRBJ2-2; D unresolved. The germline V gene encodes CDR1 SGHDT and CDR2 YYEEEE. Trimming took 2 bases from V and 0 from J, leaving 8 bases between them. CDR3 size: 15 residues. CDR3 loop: CASSFEVANTGELFF. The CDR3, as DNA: TGTGCCAGCAGCTTTGAGGTAGCGAACACCGGGGAGCTGTTTTTT.

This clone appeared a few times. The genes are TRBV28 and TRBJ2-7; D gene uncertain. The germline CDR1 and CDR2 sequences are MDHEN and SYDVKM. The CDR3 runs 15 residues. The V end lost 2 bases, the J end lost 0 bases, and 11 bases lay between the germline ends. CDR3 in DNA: TGTGCCAGCAGTTTACTGCGGAGTAGCTCCTACGAGCAGTACTTC. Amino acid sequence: CASSLLRSSSYEQYF.

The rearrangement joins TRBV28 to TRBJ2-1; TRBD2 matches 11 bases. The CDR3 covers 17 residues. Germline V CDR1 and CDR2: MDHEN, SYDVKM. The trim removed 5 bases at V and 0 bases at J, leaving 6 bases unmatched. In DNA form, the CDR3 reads TGTGCCAGCAGTCCACAAGGGACTAGCGGCTCCTACAATGAGCAGTTCTTC. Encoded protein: CASSPQGTSGSYNEQFF.

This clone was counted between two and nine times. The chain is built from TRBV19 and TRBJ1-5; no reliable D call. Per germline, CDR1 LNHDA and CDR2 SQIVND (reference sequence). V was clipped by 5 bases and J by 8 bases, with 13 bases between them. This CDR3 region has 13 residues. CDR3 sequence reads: CASSYLRAEPQHF. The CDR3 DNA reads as TGTGCCAGTAGTTACCTAAGAGCGGAGCCCCAGCATTTT.

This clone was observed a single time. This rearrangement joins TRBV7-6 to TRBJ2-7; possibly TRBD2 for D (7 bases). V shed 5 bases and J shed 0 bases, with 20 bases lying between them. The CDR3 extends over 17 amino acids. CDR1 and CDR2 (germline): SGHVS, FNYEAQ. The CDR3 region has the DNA TGTGCCAGCAGCCCCTCCCCCAGGGGAGGGGACTCCTACGAGCAGTACTTC. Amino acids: CASSPSPRGGDSYEQYF.